This T cell receptor (beta chain) appears in the sequencing data of a study of CD8 T cells in Susac syndrome. A single count supports this clonotype. A quantity of about 0.5 to 1 ug RNA underwent reverse transcription using random hexamers. Amplification of TCR beta CDR3 used immunoSEQ multiplex PCR across 54 Vbeta and 13 Jbeta. In TCRdb, the immunoSEQ multiplex PCR reads were re-called with MiXCR into one record per CDR3 protein. The sample yields 150,000 or so distinct CDR3 sequences, under 95% seen once. The authors sequenced TCR beta from blood CD8+ and CD4+ T cells. Healthy donors, matched for age and sex, constituted the control group. FACS was used to enrich TEMRA cells, whereas the CD8+ and CD4+ T cells were obtained by negative isolation. Trimming took 2 bases from V and 0 from J; bases not matched to a gene: 8. The V gene's germline CDR1 is SGDLS and CDR2 YYNGEE. The CDR3 consists of 18 residues.

The sequence derives from a human donor in good health. The sample consisted of CD4+ T cells from PBMCs. The chain employs TRBV9 and TRBJ2-1; 10 nucleotides agree with TRBD2. The CDR3 loop is CASSVMGASGSSYNEQFF. CDR3 DNA: TGTGCCAGCAGCGTGATGGGGGCTAGCGGGAGCTCCTACAATGAGCAGTTCTTC. Complete variable domain (other parts from reference TRBV9 and TRBJ2-1): DSGVTQTPKHLITATGQRVTLRCSPRSGDLSVYWYQQSLDQGLQFLIQYYNGEERAKGNILERFSAQQFPDLHSELNLSSLELGDSALYFCASSVMGASGSSYNEQFFGPGTRLTVL.